Below are 31 T cell receptor beta chains sequenced from a single sample in a study of technical replicates of blood from a handful of donors. Sequencing was performed with immunoSEQ multiplex PCR; in TCRdb, only in-frame clones are kept and a portion is missing. The profile shows about 80,000 clones, 95% to 98% of them singletons. The material sequenced was T cells isolated from PBMCs. The receptors stem from a human donor in good health.

The rearrangement joins TRBV12-5 to TRBJ2-7, with 7 bases matching TRBD2. This CDR3 has 14 amino acids. The V gene's germline CDR1 is LGHNT and CDR2 FRNRAP. The CDR3 DNA is TGTGCCCACGAAGATGGGGGGGTATATGACGAGCAGTACTTC. This gives the protein CAHEDGGVYDEQYF.

The V gene is TRBV4-1, the J gene TRBJ1-1; no definite D call. CDR1 MGHRA and CDR2 YSYEKL come from the germline V gene. V was shortened by 2 bases and J by 6 bases, with 16 bases between the two germline ends. The CDR3 spans 15 residues. The CDR3 region is CASSQRSAGQAEAFF. CDR3 DNA sequence: TGCGCCAGCAGCCAAAGGTCGGCAGGCCAGGCTGAAGCTTTCTTT.

V and J are TRBV28 and TRBJ1-5, with 7 bases identical to TRBD1. Trimming removed 5 bases from V and 4 bases from J; junction bases left unmatched: 5. Germline CDR1 is MDHEN and CDR2 is SYDVKM. CDR3 length equals 14 residues. The CDR3: CASSTGQANQPQHF. The CDR3 bases are TGTGCCAGCAGTACCGGACAGGCGAATCAGCCCCAGCATTTT.

V gene TRBV5-4 combines with J gene TRBJ2-1; D is ambiguous. CDR1 and CDR2 (germline): SGHNT, YYREEE (reference sequence). Trimming cost V 4 bases and J 8 bases, with 7 bases left between them. The CDR3 loop spans 11 amino acids. CDR3 nucleotide sequence: TGTGCCAGCAGCACGTCGGATGAGCAGTTCTTC. Translating it yields CASSTSDEQFF.

This chain joins TRBV6-5 and TRBJ1-1; 9 bases map to TRBD1. The ends lost 4 bases at V and 6 bases at J; junction bases unmatched: 6. Germline V gene data show CDR1 as MNHEY and CDR2 as SVGAGI. The CDR3 is 14 amino acids. The CDR3 reads CASSWGQGQAEAFF. The CDR3 nucleotides are TGTGCCAGCAGTTGGGGACAGGGTCAGGCTGAAGCTTTCTTT.

CDR3 in amino acids: CASSQAGGEINSPLHF. CDR3 DNA sequence: TGTGCCAGCAGCCAGGCAGGGGGCGAAATCAATTCACCCCTCCACTTT. The rearrangement joins TRBV4-2 to TRBJ1-6; 8 bases align to TRBD1. Germline trimming cut 3 bases from V and 7 bases from J; bases unmatched to any gene: 8. This CDR3 region has 16 residues. Germline values: CDR1 LGHNA, CDR2 YNFKEQ.

The V gene is TRBV7-9, the J gene TRBJ2-4; D is perhaps TRBD1 (5 bases). Germline CDR1 and CDR2: SEHNR and FQNEAQ (reference sequence). Trimming shortened V by 1 base and J by 7 bases, and 8 bases separated the two germline ends. CDR3 length equals 13 residues. The CDR3 region has the DNA TGTGCCAGCAGCTTAGGATCAGGGAACATTCAGTACTTC. The encoded protein is CASSLGSGNIQYF. Together with reference TRBV7-9 and TRBJ2-4, the CDR3 gives the full variable domain: DTGVSQNPRHKITKRGQNVTFRCDPISEHNRLYWYRQTLGQGPEFLTYFQNEAQLEKSRLLSDRFSAERPKGSFSTLEIQRTEQGDSAMYLCASSLGSGNIQYFGAGTRLSVL.

The chain joins TRBV6-1 to TRBJ2-7, with 7 bases lining up with TRBD1. CDR1 is MNHNS and CDR2 is SASEGT in the germline V gene. The CDR3 spans 15 residues. Germline trimming cut 1 base from V and 3 bases from J; bases unmatched to any gene: 6. The CDR3 nucleotides read TGTGCCAGCAGTGAAGGGGGGACAGCGGTCTACGAGCAGTACTTC. Protein: CASSEGGTAVYEQYF.

The V and J genes are TRBV6-5 and TRBJ1-2; possible D gene TRBD1, 5 bases. CDR1 and CDR2 (germline): MNHEY, SVGAGI. V was trimmed by 8 bases and J by 4 bases, leaving 17 bases between them. The CDR3 sequence is 14 residues long. CDR3 residues: CASRGGPDSYGYTF. CDR3 bases: TGTGCCAGCCGAGGAGGGCCCGACAGCTATGGCTACACCTTC.

The chain uses TRBV28 and TRBJ1-1; 7 nucleotides line up with TRBD1. The CDR3 is 17 residues long. V was clipped by 6 bases and J by 3 bases; unmatched bases: 16. Per the germline V gene, CDR1 is MDHEN and CDR2 is SYDVKM. CDR3 residues: CASSYNRGPSLDTEAFF. CDR3 bases: TGTGCCAGCAGCTACAACAGGGGACCGTCGCTTGACACTGAAGCTTTCTTT. Using reference TRBV28 and TRBJ1-1 for the parts outside the CDR3, the full variable domain is DVKVTQSSRYLVKRTGEKVFLECVQDMDHENMFWYRQDPGLGLRLIYFSYDVKMKEKGDIPEGYSVSREKKERFSLILESASTNQTSMYLCASSYNRGPSLDTEAFFGQGTRLTVV.

The chain couples TRBV18 to TRBJ2-1; D gene ambiguous. Germline loops: CDR1 KGHSH, CDR2 LQKENI. This CDR3 region has 16 residues. Trimming removed 0 bases at V and 4 bases at J, with 13 bases between. DNA of the CDR3: TGTGCCAGCTCACCACCCACGAGTCAACCTTACAATGAGCAGTTCTTC. It encodes CASSPPTSQPYNEQFF.

Concerning this clone: Other DNA sequences in the same sample also yield this CDR3. This chain connects TRBV4-2 to TRBJ1-3, with D possibly matching TRBD1 (5 bases). The CDR3 has 16 amino acids. Trimming removed 0 bases from V and 4 bases from J, with 13 bases in between. Germline CDR1 and CDR2: LGHNA and YNFKEQ. Here the CDR3 DNA reads TGTGCCAGCAGCCAAGATCTGCAGGGTTCGGGAAACACCATATATTTT. It codes for CASSQDLQGSGNTIYF.

The V gene is TRBV2, the J gene TRBJ2-3, with a tentative D call TRBD2 (5 bases). Germline V lookup: CDR1 SNHLY, CDR2 FYNNEI. V lost 4 bases, J lost 4 bases, and 9 bases lay in between. The CDR3 covers 13 residues. The CDR3 region has the DNA TGTGCCAGCAGTGCTTTACTAGCAGATACGCAGTATTTT. As protein: CASSALLADTQYF. The entire variable domain, with the rest obtained from reference TRBV2 and TRBJ2-3, is as follows: EPEVTQTPSHQVTQMGQEVILRCVPISNHLYFYWYRQILGQKVEFLVSFYNNEISEKSEIFDDQFSVERPDGSNFTLKIRSTKLEDSAMYFCASSALLADTQYFGPGTRLTVL.

This clone was seen only once. The V call is TRBV13, the J call TRBJ2-1, with unresolved D. CDR3 size: 13 residues. The ends were cut back, 1 base at V and 4 bases at J, with 5 bases in the middle. CDR1 and CDR2 from the germline V gene are PRHDT and FYEKMQ (reference sequence). CDR3 region: CASSLVGYNEQFF. CDR3 bases: TGTGCCAGCAGCTTAGTCGGGTACAATGAGCAGTTCTTC. Filled out from reference TRBV13 and TRBJ2-1, the complete variable domain reads AAGVIQSPRHLIKEKRETATLKCYPIPRHDTVYWYQQGPGQDPQFLISFYEKMQSDKGSIPDRFSAQQFSDYHSELNMSSLELGDSALYFCASSLVGYNEQFFGPGTRLTVL.

The V and J genes are TRBV6-1 and TRBJ2-5; tentative D call: TRBD2 (5 bases). Trimming stripped 6 bases from V and 3 bases from J, with 5 bases between. CDR3 length: 11 amino acids. Germline-derived CDR1 and CDR2 are MNHNS and SASEGT. CDR3 amino acids: CASRLEETQYF. The CDR3 bases are TGTGCCAGCAGACTAGAAGAGACCCAGTACTTC.

This chain uses TRBV19 with TRBJ2-7; D ambiguous. V lost 4 bases and J 0 bases, leaving 16 bases between the germline ends. The CDR3 runs 16 residues. Looked up from germline, CDR1 is LNHDA and CDR2 is SQIVND (reference sequence). The CDR3 here is CASSTIITVPSYEQYF. The CDR3 DNA reads as TGTGCCAGTAGTACGATTATTACAGTGCCCTCCTACGAGCAGTACTTC.

This clone was observed a single time. The chain carries TRBV27 and TRBJ2-3; 7 nucleotides match TRBD2. Looked up from germline, CDR1 is MNHEY and CDR2 is SMNVEV (reference sequence). Trimming removed 4 bases from V and 4 bases from J; junction bases left unmatched: 8. CDR3 length: 15 residues. The CDR3 DNA follows: TGTGCCAGCAGTTCGGCGGGAGCCAGACCAGATACGCAGTATTTT. Its protein is CASSSAGARPDTQYF.

V gene TRBV28 combines with J gene TRBJ1-1; D is possibly TRBD1 (5 bases). The V end was cut by 6 bases, the J end by 4 bases, with 15 bases between. Germline CDR1 is MDHEN and CDR2 is SYDVKM. The CDR3 length is 14 residues. The CDR3 spells CASSSPGLGTEAFF. The CDR3 region has the DNA TGTGCCAGCAGCTCCCCAGGGCTTGGCACTGAAGCTTTCTTT.

The V and J genes are TRBV29-1 and TRBJ2-7, with D possibly being TRBD1 (6 bases). Germline V gene sequence: CDR1 SQVTM, CDR2 ANQGSEA. The CDR3 runs 13 residues. V lost 3 bases to trimming and J lost 5 bases, with 14 bases between them. The CDR3, as DNA: TGCAGCGTTGAGGGGTTACAGGGTCACGAGCAGTACTTC. Translation: CSVEGLQGHEQYF.

This chain joins TRBV6-1 and TRBJ1-1, with 8 bases that match TRBD1. This CDR3 spans 15 amino acids. With V trimmed by 3 bases and J by 1 base, 4 bases remained unmatched. Germline-derived CDR1 and CDR2 are MNHNS and SASEGT. As DNA, the CDR3 is TGTGCCAGCAGTGACGCCGGGACAGGGAACACTGAAGCTTTCTTT. This gives the protein CASSDAGTGNTEAFF.

The rearrangement links TRBV7-9 to TRBJ2-1, with TRBD1 as a possible D gene (6 bases). Germline CDR1 reads SEHNR; CDR2 reads FQNEAQ (reference sequence). The CDR3 is 15 amino acids. V lost 1 base and J 5 bases, leaving 12 bases between the germline ends. The CDR3 spells CASSLVRDTDNEQFF. CDR3 coding DNA: TGTGCCAGCAGCTTAGTAAGGGACACTGACAATGAGCAGTTCTTC.

CDR3 residues: CASSYLSGGIEEQYF. CDR3 coding DNA: TGTGCCAGCAGCTACCTTAGCGGGGGTATCGAGGAGCAGTACTTC. This rearrangement joins TRBV7-9 to TRBJ2-7, with 9 nucleotides matching TRBD2. After removal of 4 bases from V and 7 bases from J, the junction contained 11 bases not matched to a gene. This CDR3 is built from 15 residues. CDR1 and CDR2 from the germline V gene are SEHNR and FQNEAQ (reference sequence).

The chain carries TRBV2 and TRBJ1-5; 7 positions agree with TRBD1. V dropped 3 bases and J dropped 8; count of bases not matched to a gene: 10. The CDR3 totals 15 residues. The germline V gene has CDR1 SNHLY and CDR2 FYNNEI. The CDR3: CASSEYLTGMEPQHF. DNA for the CDR3: TGTGCCAGCAGTGAGTATTTGACAGGGATGGAGCCCCAGCATTTT.

The CDR3: CAWSVYSNQPQHF. The DNA of the CDR3 is TGTGCCTGGAGTGTCTATAGCAATCAGCCCCAGCATTTT. The chain joins TRBV30 to TRBJ1-5; D is uncertain. V lost 0 bases and J 0 bases, leaving 3 bases between the germline ends. CDR1 GTSNPN and CDR2 SVGIG come from the germline V gene (reference sequence). The CDR3 totals 13 residues.

The V and J genes are TRBV7-9 and TRBJ2-1, with TRBD2 matching over 8 bases. V lost 0 bases, J lost 8 bases, and 9 bases stayed unmatched. This CDR3 region has 16 residues. Germline CDR1 reads SEHNR; CDR2 reads FQNEAQ (reference sequence). This chain's CDR3 is CASSLAVAGPSHEQFF. The CDR3 region has the DNA TGTGCCAGCAGCTTAGCCGTAGCGGGACCCAGTCATGAGCAGTTCTTC.

The genes are TRBV7-2 and TRBJ1-5, with 9 nucleotides matching TRBD1. The junction had 10 bases not matched to a gene; V was cut back by 2 bases and J by 8 bases. Germline V gene sequence: CDR1 SGHTA, CDR2 FQGNSA. The CDR3 has 16 amino acids. CDR3 amino acids: CASSLRGPGQGEPQHF. The CDR3 DNA reads as TGTGCCAGCAGCTTACGGGGTCCGGGACAGGGCGAGCCCCAGCATTTT. The complete variable domain, with remaining parts taken from reference TRBV7-2 and TRBJ1-5, reads GAGVSQSPSNKVTEKGKDVELRCDPISGHTALYWYRQSLGQGLEFLIYFQGNSAPDKSGLPSDRFSAERTGGSVSTLTIQRTQQEDSAVYLCASSLRGPGQGEPQHFGDGTRLSIL.

V and J are TRBV11-2 and TRBJ2-7, with TRBD2 identical over 8 bases. The J segment lost 4 bases and the V segment lost 1 base, leaving 6 bases of the junction unmatched. The CDR3 has 15 amino acids. CDR1 and CDR2 from the germline V gene are SGHAT and FQNNGV. Here the CDR3 reads CASSLARLAGYEQYF. The CDR3 bases are TGTGCCAGCAGCTTAGCGCGTCTAGCGGGTTACGAGCAGTACTTC.

The chain joins TRBV7-9 to TRBJ1-2, with 10 bases aligning to TRBD1. The CDR3 contains 16 residues. Germline V gene lookup returns CDR1 SEHNR and CDR2 FQNEAQ (reference sequence). Losses at the gene ends were 5 bases for V and 6 bases for J; bases not matched to a gene: 12. As DNA, the CDR3 is TGTGCCAGCAGCCAAGGGGGGACAGGGGTGCTCAATGGCTACACCTTC. Its protein is CASSQGGTGVLNGYTF.

The chain is built from TRBV11-3 and TRBJ2-1; TRBD2 might be the D (5 bases). The V and J ends lost 3 bases and 4 bases respectively, with 16 bases between them. Germline CDR1 and CDR2: SGHNT and YENEEA. The CDR3 consists of 16 residues. The CDR3, as DNA: TGTGCCAGCAGCTTCTGGACGTTGGAGGATTACAATGAGCAGTTCTTC. This encodes CASSFWTLEDYNEQFF.

The CDR3 nucleotides read TGTGCCAGCAGCCCTCCAGGGGGCGGGGTGACTGGAAACACCATATATTTT. It yields the protein CASSPPGGGVTGNTIYF. The chain combines TRBV28 with TRBJ1-3; TRBD1 matches at 8 bases. J was trimmed by 2 bases and V by 6 bases; bases with no gene match: 12. The length of the CDR3 is 17 residues. CDR1 is MDHEN and CDR2 is SYDVKM in the germline V gene.

CDR3 nucleotides: TGTGCCAGCAGCGTAAGAGGGGGTTTAAACACTGAAGCTTTCTTT. Protein product: CASSVRGGLNTEAFF. The rearrangement links TRBV9 to TRBJ1-1, with D possibly matching TRBD1 (6 bases). CDR3 length: 15 amino acids. Trimming shortened V by 1 base and J by 2 bases, and 12 bases separated the two germline ends. Germline CDR1 SGDLS, CDR2 YYNGEE.